This T cell receptor beta chain was captured by sequencing in a study of blood T cells in healthy people across ages. Turning to this clonotype: Its antigen remains unidentified.

The use of a sample-barcoded 5' primer and a J-beta primer mix characterized a second PCR of about 6 to 11 cycles. MiXCR was run by TCRdb on the 5' RACE reads, yielding one entry per CDR3 protein. There are roughly 800,000 distinct CDR3 sequences in the sample; 50% to 65% occur only once, and 40% to 50% lies in the top ten. General study results and limits: Changes seen in expanded clonotypes were possibly confounded by donor CMV status left unknown.

Deletions cut 0 bases from V and 14 bases from J, with 19 bases between. This CDR3 contains 14 residues. The V gene's germline CDR1 is SGHRS and CDR2 YFSETQ. The chain joins TRBV5-1 to TRBJ2-3, with a weak D call TRBD1 (6 bases). This clonotype was sampled from a man older than 75 in good health. Sequenced sample: blood. As DNA, the CDR3 is TGCGCCAGCAGCTTGGCCGGACAGTCTGCATACGCGTATTTT. The encoded protein is CASSLAGQSAYAYF.